Each of the 22 T cell receptor beta chains below was sequenced from the same sample in a study of regulatory T cells in long-lasting Graves disease. To make TCR beta libraries, researchers used iRepertoire HTBI primers and Arm-PCR of CDR3 regions. One entry per CDR3 protein, called by TCRdb with MiXCR from the multiplex PCR reads. The sample shows a few hundred thousand distinct CDR3 sequences, 12% of them seen only once. The time point here: newly diagnosed GD, antithyroid drugs for less than 3 months. Extracted PBMC RNA gave rise to the TCR library. The sample also formed part of further work on T cells in Graves' hyperthyroidism and ophthalmopathy.

The sample in question was peripheral blood mononuclear cells (PBMCs), obtained at new diagnosis, from a patient treated with antithyroid drugs. The receptors were gathered from a young woman with Graves disease.

The rearrangement links TRBV7-3 to TRBJ2-1; 7 nucleotides align to TRBD2. Trimming removed 4 bases from V and 7 bases from J; junction bases left unmatched: 4. Germline V gene sequence: CDR1 SGHTA, CDR2 FQGTGA. The CDR3 spans 13 residues. CDR3 loop: CASSSSSGNEQFF. The CDR3 nucleotides are TGTGCCAGCAGCTCCTCTAGCGGTAATGAGCAGTTCTTC.

This clonotype has a handful of counts. V is TRBV15 and J is TRBJ2-1, with D possibly TRBD2 on 6 matching bases. The CDR3 has 16 residues. Per germline, CDR1 LNHNV and CDR2 YYDKDF (reference sequence). V was cut by 2 bases and J by 6 bases, with 17 bases left in between. The CDR3 bases are TGTGCCACCAGCAGAACCATAAGCGGGCCATCCAATGAGCAGTTCTTC. It translates to CATSRTISGPSNEQFF.

Ten or more counts support this clonotype. The V call is TRBV15, the J call TRBJ1-2, with TRBD1 as a possible D gene (5 bases). Germline V CDR1 and CDR2: LNHNV, YYDKDF (reference sequence). Trimming cost V 6 bases and J 0 bases, with 11 bases left between them. CDR3 length: 14 residues. The CDR3 nucleotides read TGTGCCACCAGGGGGACGCCGGCTAACTATGGCTACACCTTC. It encodes CATRGTPANYGYTF.

The table lists this clonotype with many counts. The V call is TRBV20-1, the J call TRBJ2-3; 14 bases align to TRBD2. Trimming removed 5 bases from V and 0 bases from J; junction bases left unmatched: 4. CDR1 DFQATT and CDR2 SNEGSKA come from the germline V gene (reference sequence). The CDR3 contains 16 residues. CDR3 DNA sequence: TGCAGTGCTCCGGGACTAGCGGGAGTTAGCACAGATACGCAGTATTTT. This sequence encodes CSAPGLAGVSTDTQYF.

This clonotype was recorded many times. V is TRBV6-1 and J is TRBJ2-7; 7 bases are shared with TRBD1. V shed 8 bases, J shed 2 bases, and the junction held 12 bases outside the gene matches. CDR3 length equals 15 residues. Germline CDR1 MNHNS, CDR2 SASEGT. Here the CDR3 DNA reads TGTGCCAGCCGGAGCCTTACAGGGGTTCCCTACGAGCAGTACTTC. It is translated as CASRSLTGVPYEQYF.

The table lists this clonotype with a few counts. The V and J genes are TRBV14 and TRBJ2-7; D is undetermined. Germline V lookup: CDR1 SGHDN, CDR2 FVKESK. Trimming stripped 1 base from V and 0 bases from J, with 7 bases between. The CDR3 consists of 14 residues. The DNA of the CDR3 is TGTGCCAGCAGCCAAGGAAGCCTCTCCTACGAGCAGTACTTC. It is translated as CASSQGSLSYEQYF.

This clonotype was recorded a few times. This rearrangement joins TRBV5-1 to TRBJ1-1; no reliable D call. Trimming took off 0 bases at V and 7 bases at J, with 7 bases between the two ends. The CDR3 length is 12 residues. CDR1 and CDR2 (germline): SGHRS, YFSETQ. The CDR3 region is CASSLEGYEAFF. In nucleotides, the CDR3 is TGCGCCAGCAGCTTGGAAGGATATGAAGCTTTCTTT.

This clonotype was recorded at least ten times. The rearrangement links TRBV3-1 to TRBJ2-1, with a weak D call TRBD2 (6 bases). V lost 1 base, J lost 2 bases, and 9 bases lay in between. CDR1 LGHDT and CDR2 YNNKEL come from the germline V gene (reference sequence). The CDR3 contains 15 residues. The CDR3 DNA follows: TGTGCCAGCAGCCAAGGCCGGGGGACCTACAATGAGCAGTTCTTC. The encoded protein is CASSQGRGTYNEQFF.

This clonotype was seen many times. This chain links TRBV5-1 with TRBJ2-1; 10 nucleotides align to TRBD1. Per germline, CDR1 SGHRS and CDR2 YFSETQ. J lost 10 bases, V lost 4 bases, and 11 bases had no gene match. CDR3 length equals 15 residues. The CDR3 protein is CASSPVGTGEGEQFF. For the CDR3, the DNA is TGCGCCAGCAGCCCCGTGGGGACAGGGGAGGGAGAGCAGTTCTTC.

The chain joins TRBV28 to TRBJ2-2, with D perhaps matching TRBD2 (7 bases). Trimming took off 6 bases at V and 4 bases at J, with 12 bases between the two ends. The CDR3 contains 14 residues. Germline CDR1 MDHEN, CDR2 SYDVKM. The CDR3 loop is CASRLGGGTGELFF. In DNA, the CDR3 is TGTGCCAGCAGATTAGGGGGGGGCACCGGGGAGCTGTTTTTT.

This clonotype appeared many times. The rearrangement joins TRBV12-3 or TRBV12-4 to TRBJ2-4, with D maybe TRBD2 (5 bases). V lost 3 bases to trimming and J lost 1 base, with 7 bases between them. CDR3 length: 14 amino acids. DNA of the CDR3: TGTGCCAGCAGTTTGTCGGGGGCCAAAAACATTCAGTACTTC. This gives the protein CASSLSGAKNIQYF.

This clonotype was seen only a few times. A much larger clone is a single base away; this may be a read error. J is TRBJ2-5 and V is TRBV28; the D gene is possibly TRBD1 (6 bases). CDR1 is MDHEN, CDR2 SYDVKM, per germline. The CDR3 contains 16 residues. The DNA for the CDR3 is TGTGCCAGCAGTTCCCCGAGCACCGGAGAGGGGGAGACCCAGCACTTC. The encoded protein is CASSSPSTGEGETQHF.

This clonotype was recorded at least ten times. The rearrangement joins TRBV12-5 to TRBJ2-1, with D uncertain. Trimming left V 5 bases short and J 4 bases short, with 15 bases between. The CDR3 is 15 amino acids. The V gene's germline CDR1 is LGHNT and CDR2 FRNRAP. CDR3 in amino acids: CASGLGSRGYNEQFF. The CDR3 nucleotides are TGTGCTAGTGGTCTAGGGTCCCGAGGTTACAATGAGCAGTTCTTC.

This clonotype was seen at least ten times. J is TRBJ2-1 and V is TRBV6-5, with 10 bases fitting TRBD1. CDR3 length: 15 amino acids. V lost 2 bases and J lost 4; bases outside the gene matches: 2. CDR1 MNHEY and CDR2 SVGAGI come from the germline V gene. CDR3 sequence reads: CASSYPGQGYNEQFF. The DNA for the CDR3 is TGTGCCAGCAGTTACCCGGGACAGGGGTACAATGAGCAGTTCTTC.

V is TRBV27 and J is TRBJ2-2; 9 positions agree with TRBD2. The CDR3 covers 16 residues. J lost 6 bases, V lost 4 bases, and 9 bases had no gene match. Germline V gene sequence: CDR1 MNHEY, CDR2 SMNVEV (reference sequence). Here the CDR3 DNA reads TGTGCCAGCAGTTCCTTAGCGGGAGTAAACGCCGGGGAGCTGTTTTTT. Protein product: CASSSLAGVNAGELFF.

The rearrangement joins TRBV7-9 to TRBJ1-1, with D unresolved. The CDR3 spans 15 residues. Per the germline V gene, CDR1 is SEHNR and CDR2 is FQNEAQ (reference sequence). V lost 4 bases, J lost 4 bases, and 16 bases lay in between. CDR3: CASSSSFVRRTEAFF. CDR3 nucleotide sequence: TGTGCCAGCAGCTCCTCGTTTGTCCGGCGCACTGAAGCTTTCTTT.

This clonotype has a count of ten or more. CDR3 nucleotide sequence: TGTGCCAGCAGCCAAGGACTAGGATCGCAAGAGACCCAGTACTTC. Translation: CASSQGLGSQETQYF. The chain employs TRBV3-1 and TRBJ2-5, with D possibly matching TRBD2 (6 bases). The CDR3 covers 15 residues. The ends were cut back, 1 base at V and 2 bases at J, with 11 bases in the middle. Germline V gives CDR1 LGHDT, CDR2 YNNKEL (reference sequence).

This clonotype has ten or more counts. This sequence joins TRBV27 and TRBJ2-2, with D uncertain. Germline-derived CDR1 and CDR2 are MNHEY and SMNVEV (reference sequence). The CDR3 is 18 amino acids. V gave up 1 base and J gave up 1 base, with 16 bases separating them. As DNA, the CDR3 is TGTGCCAGCAGTTTATACCCTCAAACGATTGGGAACACCGGGGAGCTGTTTTTT. Its protein product is CASSLYPQTIGNTGELFF.

Only one count was recorded for this clonotype. CDR3 protein: CASSHRHLNSYNEQFF. The CDR3 nucleotides are TGTGCCAGTAGTCATCGACATCTGAACTCCTACAATGAGCAGTTCTTC. The chain combines TRBV19 with TRBJ2-1, with D unclear. The length of the CDR3 is 16 residues. V was clipped by 5 bases and J by 0 bases, with 14 bases between them. Germline V gene data show CDR1 as LNHDA and CDR2 as SQIVND (reference sequence).

There are many counts of this clonotype. V is TRBV12-3 or TRBV12-4 and J is TRBJ1-2, with 10 bases matching TRBD1. Germline trimming cut 6 bases from V and 5 bases from J; bases unmatched to any gene: 9. CDR3 size: 15 residues. CDR3 sequence: CASSSHRDRGYGYTF. The CDR3 region has the DNA TGTGCCAGCAGCTCACACCGGGACAGGGGTTATGGCTACACCTTC.

This clonotype was picked up a small number of times. CDR3 coding DNA: TGTGCCAGCAGCTTTGGGGAAGTCACTGAAGCTTTCTTT. Protein: CASSFGEVTEAFF. This chain joins TRBV11-2 and TRBJ1-1, with D unclear. Germline V gives CDR1 SGHAT, CDR2 FQNNGV. This CDR3 spans 13 amino acids. V lost 3 bases to trimming and J lost 4 bases, with 9 bases between them.

The sample holds many counts of this clonotype. The chain couples TRBV12-3 or TRBV12-4 to TRBJ1-2; 8 positions match TRBD1. This CDR3 is built from 14 residues. The trim removed 5 bases at V and 1 base at J, leaving 3 bases unmatched. CDR3 sequence: CASSKTGVNYGYTF. CDR3 nucleotides: TGTGCCAGCAGTAAGACAGGGGTTAACTATGGCTACACCTTC.